Described below is a single T cell receptor beta chain sequence and its context. No antigen is known for it. Qualities for individual bases were not recorded, and no much larger clone is one base off. The sample comes from a study of chronic HIV infection and antiretroviral therapy (dated by TCRdb to about 2015). The library was produced with 5' RACE. The sequencer listed for this sample is Illumina MiSeq. In TCRdb, the public reads were trimmed at Q25 with fastp and aligned with MiXCR, with productive beta chains retained. Records with the same CDR3 protein are collapsed into one entry carrying the most frequent genes and DNA. For this sample there are 40,000 to 50,000 distinct CDR3 sequences; 19% appear just once. The ten largest clones add up to approximately 3% of the sample. Including the terminal cysteine and phenylalanine, the CDR3 comprises 13 residues. This entry keeps only the CDR3 DNA: 39 bases, framed from base 1. Trimming takes 4 bases off V and 4 bases off J; junction bases not matched to a gene: 3. Taken from the germline V gene, the CDR1 and CDR2 loops are MDHEN and SYDVKM.

The sequence was obtained from an adult who had HIV and had not received antiretroviral therapy, or was an uninfected healthy control (not recorded which). Sequenced sample: peripheral blood. The rearranged chain carries TRBV28 and TRBJ1-2, and TRBD1 aligns with 7 junction nucleotides. In nucleotide form, the sequence is TGTGCCAGCAGTTCTGACAGGGTCTATGGCTACACCTTC. The translation is CASSSDRVYGYTF.